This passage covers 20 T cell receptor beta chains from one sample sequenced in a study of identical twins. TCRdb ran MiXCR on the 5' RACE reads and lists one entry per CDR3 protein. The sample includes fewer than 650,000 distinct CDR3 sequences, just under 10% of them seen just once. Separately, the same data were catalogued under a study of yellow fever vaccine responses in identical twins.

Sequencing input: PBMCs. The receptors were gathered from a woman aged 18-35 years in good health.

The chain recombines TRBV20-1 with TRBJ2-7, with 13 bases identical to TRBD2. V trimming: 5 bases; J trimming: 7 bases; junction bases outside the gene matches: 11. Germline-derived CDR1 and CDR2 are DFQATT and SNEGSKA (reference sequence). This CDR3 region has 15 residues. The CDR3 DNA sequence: TGCAGTGCTGGCCTGACTAGCGGGAGGTCATTGGAGCAGTACTTC. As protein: CSAGLTSGRSLEQYF.

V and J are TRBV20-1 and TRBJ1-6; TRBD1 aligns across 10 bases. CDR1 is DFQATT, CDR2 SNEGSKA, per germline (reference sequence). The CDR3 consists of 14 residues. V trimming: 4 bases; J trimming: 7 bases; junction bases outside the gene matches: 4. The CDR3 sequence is CSATGQGNNSPLHF. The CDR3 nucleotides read TGCAGTGCTACGGGACAGGGGAACAATTCACCCCTCCACTTT.

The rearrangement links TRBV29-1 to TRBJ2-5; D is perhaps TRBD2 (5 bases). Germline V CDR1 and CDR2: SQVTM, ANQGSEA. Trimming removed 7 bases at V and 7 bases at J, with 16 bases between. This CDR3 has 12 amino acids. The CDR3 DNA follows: TGCAGCGCCCGGACGGGAACGGGGACCCAGTACTTC. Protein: CSARTGTGTQYF.

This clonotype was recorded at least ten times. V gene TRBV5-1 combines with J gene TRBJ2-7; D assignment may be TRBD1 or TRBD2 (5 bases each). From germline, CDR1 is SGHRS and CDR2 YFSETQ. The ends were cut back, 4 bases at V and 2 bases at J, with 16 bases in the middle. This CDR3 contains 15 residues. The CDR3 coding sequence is TGCGCCAGCAGCCCCGGGGCGATACAAACCTACGAGCAGTACTTC. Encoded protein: CASSPGAIQTYEQYF.

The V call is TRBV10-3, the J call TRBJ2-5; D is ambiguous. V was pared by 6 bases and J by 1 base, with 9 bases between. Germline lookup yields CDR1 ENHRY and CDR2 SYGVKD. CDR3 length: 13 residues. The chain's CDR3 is CAIRTGAQETQYF. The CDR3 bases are TGTGCCATCAGGACCGGAGCCCAAGAGACCCAGTACTTC.

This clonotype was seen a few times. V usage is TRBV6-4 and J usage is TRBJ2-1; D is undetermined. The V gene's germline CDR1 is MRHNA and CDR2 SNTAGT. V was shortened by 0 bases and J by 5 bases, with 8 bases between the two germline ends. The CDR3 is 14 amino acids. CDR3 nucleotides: TGTGCCAGCAGTGACTCCGGCGGTAACAATGAGCAGTTCTTC. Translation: CASSDSGGNNEQFF.

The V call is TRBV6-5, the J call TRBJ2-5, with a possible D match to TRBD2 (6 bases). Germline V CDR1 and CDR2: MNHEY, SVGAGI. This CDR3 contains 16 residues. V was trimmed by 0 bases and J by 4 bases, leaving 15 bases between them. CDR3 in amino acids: CASSYSRGTGGETQYF. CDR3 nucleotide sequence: TGTGCCAGCAGTTACTCGCGGGGCACCGGAGGAGAGACCCAGTACTTC.

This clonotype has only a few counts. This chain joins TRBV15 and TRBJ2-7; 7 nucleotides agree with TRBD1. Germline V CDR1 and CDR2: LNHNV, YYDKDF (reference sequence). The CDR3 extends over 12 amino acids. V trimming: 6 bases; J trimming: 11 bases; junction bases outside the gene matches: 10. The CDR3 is CATSSLVGTEYF. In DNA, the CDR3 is TGTGCCACCAGTTCACTGGTGGGGACAGAGTACTTC.

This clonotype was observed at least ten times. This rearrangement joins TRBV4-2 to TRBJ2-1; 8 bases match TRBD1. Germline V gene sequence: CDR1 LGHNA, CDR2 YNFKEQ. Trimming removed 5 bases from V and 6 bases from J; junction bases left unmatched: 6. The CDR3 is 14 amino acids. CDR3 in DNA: TGTGCCAGCAGCACTCTTGACAGGGGCAATGAGCAGTTCTTC. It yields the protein CASSTLDRGNEQFF.

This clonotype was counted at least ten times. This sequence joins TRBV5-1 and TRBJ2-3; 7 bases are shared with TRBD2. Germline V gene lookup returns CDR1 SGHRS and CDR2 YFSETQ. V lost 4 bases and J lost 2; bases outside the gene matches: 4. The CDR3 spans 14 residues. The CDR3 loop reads CASSPGTNTDTQYF. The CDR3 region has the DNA TGCGCCAGCAGCCCCGGGACTAACACAGATACGCAGTATTTT. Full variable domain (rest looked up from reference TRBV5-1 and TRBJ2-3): KAGVTQTPRYLIKTRGQQVTLSCSPISGHRSVSWYQQTPGQGLQFLFEYFSETQRNKGNFPGRFSGRQFSNSRSEMNVSTLELGDSALYLCASSPGTNTDTQYFGPGTRLTVL.

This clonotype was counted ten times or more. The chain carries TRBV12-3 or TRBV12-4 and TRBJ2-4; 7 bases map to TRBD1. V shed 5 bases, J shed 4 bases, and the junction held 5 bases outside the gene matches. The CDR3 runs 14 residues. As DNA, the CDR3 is TGTGCCAGCAGTCCGGACAGGAGTAAAAACATTCAGTACTTC. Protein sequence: CASSPDRSKNIQYF.

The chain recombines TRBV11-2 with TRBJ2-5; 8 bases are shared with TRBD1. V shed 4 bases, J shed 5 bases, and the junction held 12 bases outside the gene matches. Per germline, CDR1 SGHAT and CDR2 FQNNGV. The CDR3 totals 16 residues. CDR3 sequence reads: CASSYIPGGAGETQYF. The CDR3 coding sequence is TGTGCCAGCAGCTATATCCCAGGGGGCGCTGGGGAGACCCAGTACTTC. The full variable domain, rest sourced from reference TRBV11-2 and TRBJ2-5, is EAGVAQSPRYKIIEKRQSVAFWCNPISGHATLYWYQQILGQGPKLLIQFQNNGVVDDSQLPKDRFSAERLKGVDSTLKIQPAKLEDSAVYLCASSYIPGGAGETQYFGPGTRLLVL.

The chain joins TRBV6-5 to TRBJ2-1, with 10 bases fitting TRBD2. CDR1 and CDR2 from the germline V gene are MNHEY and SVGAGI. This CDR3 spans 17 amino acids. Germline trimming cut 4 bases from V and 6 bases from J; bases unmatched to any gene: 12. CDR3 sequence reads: CASSSALAGELGNEQFF. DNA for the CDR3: TGTGCCAGCAGTTCTGCTCTAGCGGGAGAGTTGGGCAATGAGCAGTTCTTC.

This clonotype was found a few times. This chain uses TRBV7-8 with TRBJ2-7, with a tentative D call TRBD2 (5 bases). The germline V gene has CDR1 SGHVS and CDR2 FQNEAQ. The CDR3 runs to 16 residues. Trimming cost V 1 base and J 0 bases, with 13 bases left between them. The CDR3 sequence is CASSLVSSGSSYEQYF. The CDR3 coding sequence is TGTGCCAGCAGCTTAGTCAGCAGCGGCAGCTCCTACGAGCAGTACTTC.

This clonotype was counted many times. CDR3 coding DNA: TGTGCCAGCAGCTTACTGTCAATCTCCTACGAGCAGTACTTC. Translating gives CASSLLSISYEQYF. The rearrangement links TRBV11-2 to TRBJ2-7, with unresolved D. Looked up from germline, CDR1 is SGHAT and CDR2 is FQNNGV. CDR3 length: 14 amino acids. V shed 2 bases and J shed 0 bases, with 8 bases lying between them.

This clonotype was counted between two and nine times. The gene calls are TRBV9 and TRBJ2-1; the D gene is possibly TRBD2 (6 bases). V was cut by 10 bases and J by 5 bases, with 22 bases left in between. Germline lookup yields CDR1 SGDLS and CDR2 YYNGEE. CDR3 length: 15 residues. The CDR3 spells CAHHFTGRRDNEQFF. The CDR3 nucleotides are TGTGCCCATCACTTCACAGGCCGGAGGGACAATGAGCAGTTCTTC.

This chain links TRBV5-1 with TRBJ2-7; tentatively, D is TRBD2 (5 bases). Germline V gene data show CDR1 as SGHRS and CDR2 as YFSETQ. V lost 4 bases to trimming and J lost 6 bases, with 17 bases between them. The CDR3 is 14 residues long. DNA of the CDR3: TGCGCCAGCAGCAATGGGCTCGTAGGAGGCGAGCAGTACTTC. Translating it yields CASSNGLVGGEQYF.

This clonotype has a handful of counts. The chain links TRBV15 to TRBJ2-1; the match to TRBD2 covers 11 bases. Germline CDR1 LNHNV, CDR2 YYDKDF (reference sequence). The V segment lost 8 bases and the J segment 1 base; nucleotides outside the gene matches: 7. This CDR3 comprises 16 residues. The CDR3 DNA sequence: TGTGCCACCGAGGGTAGCGGGGGGGGGTCCTACAATGAGCAGTTCTTC. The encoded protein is CATEGSGGGSYNEQFF.

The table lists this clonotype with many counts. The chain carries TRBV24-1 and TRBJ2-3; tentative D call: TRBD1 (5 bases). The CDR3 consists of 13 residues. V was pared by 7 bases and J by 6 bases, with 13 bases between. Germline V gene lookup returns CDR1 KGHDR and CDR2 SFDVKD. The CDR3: CATRNRYLDTQYF. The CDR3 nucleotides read TGTGCCACCAGAAACAGGTACCTCGATACGCAGTATTTT.

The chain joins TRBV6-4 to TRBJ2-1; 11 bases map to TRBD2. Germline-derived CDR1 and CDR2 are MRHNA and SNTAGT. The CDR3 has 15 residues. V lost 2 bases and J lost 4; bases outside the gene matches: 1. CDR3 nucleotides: TGTGCCAGCAGTGACAGACTAGCGGGATACAATGAGCAGTTCTTC. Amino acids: CASSDRLAGYNEQFF.